Sequencing of this T cell receptor (beta chain) was carried out in a study of shared clonotypes between healthy human individuals. Regarding the study as a whole: Clonotype sharing across four donors was observed for 4% to 5.5% of naive CD4 clonotypes.

Germline assignment: CDR1 SGHNT and CDR2 YYREEE (reference sequence). The CDR3 has 16 amino acids. V lost 4 bases and J lost 2, with 19 bases in between. Sequencing was performed with immunoSEQ multiplex PCR; in TCRdb, only in-frame clones are kept and a portion is missing. This table holds more than 2 million clones, 85% to 95% found once. About this clone itself: The antigen remains undetermined.

V usage is TRBV5-4 and J usage is TRBJ2-7, with D perhaps TRBD1 or TRBD2 (5 bases each). The receptor was derived from a young man in good health. The source material was naive CD4+ T cells sorted from blood. The subset was: CD45RA+ positively selected. CDR3 nucleotide sequence: TGTGCCAGCAGCCGTTTACCAGGGCCCGGGGCCTACGAGCAGTACTTC. Translation: CASSRLPGPGAYEQYF.